This T cell receptor (beta chain) was obtained from a study of shared clonotypes between healthy human individuals. Study-wide results and limits: Among donors, the sharing of clonotypes was expected to be influenced by sequencing depth. Donors were few, which limited the genetic and exposure-history diversity represented.

As handled by the study authors: Filtering of immunoSEQ junctional sequences could not match full-length read filtering. TCRdb's table, derived via immunoSEQ multiplex PCR, lists solely in-frame clones and lacks some. V and J calls and clone size are copied from that table; D and trimming were computed from the DNA. The sample lists about 520,000 clones, 81% occurring once. Healthy and HIV-negative, the adult donors had no recent acute infections or vaccinations. About this clone itself: What it binds is unknown.

Trimming shortened V by 1 base and J by 6 bases, and 10 bases separated the two germline ends. CDR1 MNHNS and CDR2 SASEGT come from the germline V gene. CDR3 size: 14 residues. Specimen: PBMCs. The TCR comes from a woman aged 40-49 years in good health. Some clones in this sample may be carry-over from other donors' samples. The chain couples TRBV6-1 to TRBJ2-1, with a possible D match to TRBD2 (5 bases). The CDR3, as DNA: TGTGCCAGCAGTGAAGTTAGGACTGTCAATGAGCAGTTCTTC. Its protein product is CASSEVRTVNEQFF.